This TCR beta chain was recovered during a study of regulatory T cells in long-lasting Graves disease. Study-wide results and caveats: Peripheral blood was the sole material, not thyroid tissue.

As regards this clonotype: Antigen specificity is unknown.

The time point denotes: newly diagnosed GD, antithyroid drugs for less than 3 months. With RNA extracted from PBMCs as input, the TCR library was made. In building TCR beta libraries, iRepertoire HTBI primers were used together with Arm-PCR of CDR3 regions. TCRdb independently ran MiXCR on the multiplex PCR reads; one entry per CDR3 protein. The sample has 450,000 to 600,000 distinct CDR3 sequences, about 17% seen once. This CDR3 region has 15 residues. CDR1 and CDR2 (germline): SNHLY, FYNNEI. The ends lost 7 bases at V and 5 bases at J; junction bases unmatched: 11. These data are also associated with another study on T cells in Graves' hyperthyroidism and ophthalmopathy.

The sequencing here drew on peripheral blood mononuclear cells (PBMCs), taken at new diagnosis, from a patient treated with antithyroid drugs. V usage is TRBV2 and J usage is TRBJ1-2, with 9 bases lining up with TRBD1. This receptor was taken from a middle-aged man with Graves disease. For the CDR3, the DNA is TGTGCCAGCACCAGGGACAGGGCGGGGGAATATGGCTACACCTTC. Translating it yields CASTRDRAGEYGYTF.